A selection of T cell receptor beta chains follows, all from one sample in a study of T cells after yellow fever vaccination. TCRdb analysed the 5' RACE reads with MiXCR anew, one entry per CDR3 protein. The table includes a few hundred thousand distinct CDR3 sequences, around 13% detected once. Material: CD4+ T cells sorted from PBMCs, obtained 15 days after the yellow fever booster vaccination. All receptors derive from a man younger than 30 who received the YFV17D yellow fever vaccine. Each CDR3 is given with its conserved first and last residue. The D gene is left open where the match is weak. Clone size is given for some rows only: seen once, a few or many times, or a class if the clone is expanded.

abundance: few
v_gene: TRBV12-3/TRBV12-4
d_gene: -
j_gene: TRBJ1-6
CDR3aa: CASSFKGNSPLHF
CDR3nt: TGTGCCAGCAGTTTCAAGGGTAATTCACCCCTCCACTTT

abundance: -
v_gene: TRBV28
d_gene: -
j_gene: TRBJ1-3
CDR3aa: CASSSSVGFSGNTIYF
CDR3nt: TGTGCCAGCAGTTCGTCAGTGGGGTTCTCTGGAAACACCATATATTTT

abundance: -
v_gene: TRBV4-3
d_gene: TRBD1
j_gene: TRBJ1-4
CDR3aa: CASSHTGEGEKLFF
CDR3nt: TGCGCCAGCAGCCACACAGGGGAGGGCGAAAAACTGTTTTTT

abundance: -
v_gene: TRBV20-1
d_gene: TRBD2
j_gene: TRBJ2-1
CDR3aa: CSASGGAGAYNEQFF
CDR3nt: TGCAGTGCTAGCGGGGGGGCCGGGGCCTACAATGAGCAGTTCTTC

abundance: few
v_gene: TRBV5-4
d_gene: TRBD1
j_gene: TRBJ1-1
CDR3aa: CASSIEQGGDTEAFF
CDR3nt: TGTGCCAGCAGCATAGAACAGGGGGGGGACACTGAAGCTTTCTTT

abundance: few
v_gene: TRBV6-5
d_gene: TRBD1
j_gene: TRBJ1-2
CDR3aa: CASSYGQVYGYTF
CDR3nt: TGTGCCAGCAGTTACGGACAGGTCTATGGCTACACCTTC

abundance: few
v_gene: TRBV5-1
d_gene: TRBD1
j_gene: TRBJ1-2
CDR3aa: CASNPPMKGAFLYGYTF
CDR3nt: TGCGCCAGCAATCCCCCAATGAAGGGGGCTTTCCTCTATGGCTACACCTTC

abundance: few
v_gene: TRBV29-1
d_gene: -
j_gene: TRBJ2-2
CDR3aa: CSVRLGGESGELFF
CDR3nt: TGCAGCGTGAGACTAGGCGGGGAGTCCGGGGAGCTGTTTTTT

abundance: many
v_gene: TRBV10-3
d_gene: TRBD2
j_gene: TRBJ2-3
CDR3aa: CAISNLAGPTDTQYF
CDR3nt: TGTGCCATCAGTAACCTAGCGGGACCCACAGATACGCAGTATTTT

abundance: few
v_gene: TRBV7-2
d_gene: -
j_gene: TRBJ1-2
CDR3aa: CASSFLQAMGYGYTF
CDR3nt: TGTGCCAGCAGCTTTTTACAGGCAATGGGCTATGGCTACACCTTC

abundance: -
v_gene: TRBV5-5
d_gene: -
j_gene: TRBJ1-2
CDR3aa: CASSLELGFNYGYTF
CDR3nt: TGTGCCAGCAGCTTGGAATTGGGATTCAACTATGGCTACACCTTC

abundance: many
v_gene: TRBV15
d_gene: TRBD2
j_gene: TRBJ2-2
CDR3aa: CATRLAGANTGELFF
CDR3nt: TGTGCCACCAGGTTAGCGGGGGCGAACACCGGGGAGCTGTTTTTT

abundance: -
v_gene: TRBV6-5
d_gene: -
j_gene: TRBJ1-2
CDR3aa: CASSSIPRGFPYGYTF
CDR3nt: TGTGCCAGCAGCTCCATCCCCCGGGGATTCCCTTATGGCTACACCTTC

abundance: few
v_gene: TRBV3-1
d_gene: TRBD1
j_gene: TRBJ2-1
CDR3aa: CASSRRTGAYNEQFF
CDR3nt: TGTGCCAGCAGCCGCAGGACAGGGGCCTACAATGAGCAGTTCTTC

abundance: once
v_gene: TRBV15
d_gene: -
j_gene: TRBJ1-6
CDR3aa: CATSRDRSAPLHF
CDR3nt: TGTGCCACCAGCAGAGATCGGAGTGCTCCCCTCCACTTT

abundance: many
v_gene: TRBV6-2/TRBV6-3
d_gene: -
j_gene: TRBJ1-6
CDR3aa: CASSYLTANSPLHF
CDR3nt: TGTGCCAGCAGTTACCTGACAGCTAATTCACCCCTCCACTTT

abundance: -
v_gene: TRBV7-2
d_gene: -
j_gene: TRBJ1-2
CDR3aa: CASSPDPTGGYTF
CDR3nt: TGTGCCAGCAGCCCCGACCCGACTGGGGGCTACACCTTC

abundance: -
v_gene: TRBV27
d_gene: -
j_gene: TRBJ2-7
CDR3aa: CASSSRQYEQYF
CDR3nt: TGTGCCAGCAGTTCTCGACAGTACGAGCAGTACTTC

abundance: -
v_gene: TRBV4-2
d_gene: TRBD2
j_gene: TRBJ2-5
CDR3aa: CASSPSSGTSGTQYF
CDR3nt: TGTGCCAGCAGCCCGTCTAGCGGAACCTCAGGGACCCAGTACTTC

abundance: -
v_gene: TRBV29-1
d_gene: -
j_gene: TRBJ2-5
CDR3aa: CSVRNRVQETQYF
CDR3nt: TGCAGCGTGCGAAACAGGGTCCAAGAGACCCAGTACTTC

abundance: few
v_gene: TRBV29-1
d_gene: TRBD2
j_gene: TRBJ2-5
CDR3aa: CSVGGLPELSLYF
CDR3nt: TGCAGCGTTGGGGGACTACCGGAATTATCCCTGTACTTC

abundance: -
v_gene: TRBV7-2
d_gene: -
j_gene: TRBJ2-5
CDR3aa: CASSLAGGIQETQYF
CDR3nt: TGTGCCAGCAGCTTAGCCGGGGGCATCCAAGAGACCCAGTACTTC

abundance: few
v_gene: TRBV6-2/TRBV6-3
d_gene: -
j_gene: TRBJ1-5
CDR3aa: CASSPLGGSNQPQHF
CDR3nt: TGTGCCAGCAGTCCCCTGGGGGGGAGCAATCAGCCCCAGCATTTT

abundance: -
v_gene: TRBV5-1
d_gene: -
j_gene: TRBJ2-3
CDR3aa: CASSLPAGSTDTQYF
CDR3nt: TGCGCCAGCAGCTTGCCGGCAGGGAGCACAGATACGCAGTATTTT

abundance: few
v_gene: TRBV4-2
d_gene: TRBD1
j_gene: TRBJ1-4
CDR3aa: CASRTGQGGEKLFF
CDR3nt: TGTGCCAGCAGAACGGGACAGGGTGGTGAAAAACTGTTTTTT

abundance: -
v_gene: TRBV12-3/TRBV12-4
d_gene: TRBD2
j_gene: TRBJ2-5
CDR3aa: CASSRGGAMETQYF
CDR3nt: TGTGCCAGCAGCCGCGGGGGGGCGATGGAGACCCAGTACTTC

abundance: few
v_gene: TRBV6-5
d_gene: -
j_gene: TRBJ1-4
CDR3aa: CASSYSVPGSSEKLFF
CDR3nt: TGTGCCAGCAGTTACTCAGTCCCGGGGAGTAGTGAAAAACTGTTTTTT

abundance: few
v_gene: TRBV27
d_gene: -
j_gene: TRBJ2-3
CDR3aa: CASSVVGRLTDTQYF
CDR3nt: TGTGCCAGCAGCGTGGTGGGGCGCTTGACAGATACGCAGTATTTT

abundance: few
v_gene: TRBV6-5
d_gene: TRBD2
j_gene: TRBJ2-3
CDR3aa: CATSPSGVTDTQYF
CDR3nt: TGTGCCACATCCCCTAGCGGGGTTACAGATACGCAGTATTTT

abundance: few
v_gene: TRBV7-8
d_gene: -
j_gene: TRBJ1-4
CDR3aa: CASSRVMGEKLFF
CDR3nt: TGTGCCAGCAGCAGAGTGATGGGGGAAAAACTGTTTTTT

abundance: -
v_gene: TRBV28
d_gene: -
j_gene: TRBJ1-6
CDR3aa: CASSPPGHYNSPLHF
CDR3nt: TGTGCCAGCAGTCCTCCGGGACACTATAATTCACCCCTCCACTTT

abundance: -
v_gene: TRBV7-9
d_gene: -
j_gene: TRBJ2-5
CDR3aa: CASSLGSGVETQYF
CDR3nt: TGTGCCAGCAGCTTAGGGTCAGGGGTTGAGACCCAGTACTTC

abundance: -
v_gene: TRBV30
d_gene: -
j_gene: TRBJ1-6
CDR3aa: CAWRITPSSYNSPLHF
CDR3nt: TGTGCCTGGCGAATTACTCCCAGCTCCTATAATTCACCCCTCCACTTT

abundance: few
v_gene: TRBV7-3
d_gene: TRBD2
j_gene: TRBJ2-1
CDR3aa: CASSLGTSRNEQFF
CDR3nt: TGTGCCAGCAGCTTAGGGACTAGCAGAAATGAGCAGTTCTTC

abundance: few
v_gene: TRBV4-2
d_gene: -
j_gene: TRBJ1-2
CDR3aa: CASSPQAAEPMSYTF
CDR3nt: TGTGCCAGCAGCCCCCAAGCGGCCGAGCCGATGAGCTACACCTTC

abundance: many
v_gene: TRBV10-3
d_gene: -
j_gene: TRBJ2-3
CDR3aa: CAISVGGPEGTDTQYF
CDR3nt: TGTGCCATCAGTGTCGGGGGGCCTGAAGGCACAGATACGCAGTATTTT

abundance: -
v_gene: TRBV7-3
d_gene: TRBD1
j_gene: TRBJ2-5
CDR3aa: CASSSTGGLETQYF
CDR3nt: TGTGCCAGCAGCTCGACAGGGGGACTGGAGACCCAGTACTTC

abundance: few
v_gene: TRBV24-1
d_gene: TRBD1
j_gene: TRBJ1-1
CDR3aa: CATSEGGTGGSEAFF
CDR3nt: TGTGCCACCAGTGAGGGCGGGACAGGGGGCTCGGAAGCTTTCTTT

abundance: -
v_gene: TRBV9
d_gene: -
j_gene: TRBJ2-1
CDR3aa: CASSVVGQPAYNEQFF
CDR3nt: TGTGCCAGCAGCGTAGTAGGACAACCGGCCTACAATGAGCAGTTCTTC

abundance: -
v_gene: TRBV25-1
d_gene: TRBD1
j_gene: TRBJ2-5
CDR3aa: CASSVGAGGYQVTQYF
CDR3nt: TGTGCCAGCAGTGTGGGGGCAGGGGGCTACCAAGTGACCCAGTACTTC

abundance: -
v_gene: TRBV4-3
d_gene: -
j_gene: TRBJ2-7
CDR3aa: CASSQEVGQGEQYF
CDR3nt: TGCGCCAGCAGCCAAGAGGTCGGGCAGGGCGAGCAGTACTTC

abundance: -
v_gene: TRBV4-1
d_gene: -
j_gene: TRBJ1-5
CDR3aa: CASSKLQGDQPQHF
CDR3nt: TGCGCCAGCAGTAAGTTACAGGGAGATCAGCCCCAGCATTTT

abundance: few
v_gene: TRBV7-2
d_gene: TRBD2
j_gene: TRBJ2-2
CDR3aa: CASTRGGRHTGELFF
CDR3nt: TGTGCCAGCACCCGGGGGGGGCGCCACACCGGGGAGCTGTTTTTT

abundance: many
v_gene: TRBV5-1
d_gene: -
j_gene: TRBJ1-1
CDR3aa: CASRIAGTGTEAFF
CDR3nt: TGCGCCAGCAGGATAGCCGGGACGGGCACTGAAGCTTTCTTT

abundance: -
v_gene: TRBV10-3
d_gene: -
j_gene: TRBJ2-5
CDR3aa: CAISTVNGGQKETQYF
CDR3nt: TGTGCCATCAGTACGGTGAATGGTGGCCAAAAAGAGACCCAGTACTTC

abundance: -
v_gene: TRBV7-2
d_gene: TRBD1
j_gene: TRBJ1-1
CDR3aa: CASRPAGQGVGLFF
CDR3nt: TGTGCCAGCAGGCCGGCGGGGCAGGGGGTAGGCCTATTCTTT

abundance: -
v_gene: TRBV7-8
d_gene: -
j_gene: TRBJ1-2
CDR3aa: CASSRAGGGYGYTF
CDR3nt: TGTGCCAGCAGCCGTGCCGGGGGAGGTTATGGCTACACCTTC

abundance: -
v_gene: TRBV7-2
d_gene: -
j_gene: TRBJ2-2
CDR3aa: CASSLTGRRNTGELFF
CDR3nt: TGTGCCAGCAGCCTGACGGGACGGAGGAACACCGGGGAGCTGTTTTTT

abundance: -
v_gene: TRBV27
d_gene: TRBD2
j_gene: TRBJ2-1
CDR3aa: CASRPSGGPLEEFF
CDR3nt: TGTGCCAGCAGACCTAGCGGGGGGCCCCTGGAGGAGTTCTTC

abundance: -
v_gene: TRBV12-3/TRBV12-4
d_gene: -
j_gene: TRBJ2-7
CDR3aa: CASSLDGTVSSYEQYF
CDR3nt: TGTGCCAGCAGTTTGGACGGGACCGTGTCATCCTACGAGCAGTACTTC

abundance: -
v_gene: TRBV7-3
d_gene: -
j_gene: TRBJ2-1
CDR3aa: CASRDGQEQFF
CDR3nt: TGTGCCAGCAGGGACGGACAGGAGCAGTTCTTC

abundance: few
v_gene: TRBV12-5
d_gene: TRBD1
j_gene: TRBJ2-5
CDR3aa: CASGPHGQAAGQTQYF
CDR3nt: TGTGCTAGTGGCCCACATGGACAGGCGGCTGGGCAGACCCAGTACTTC

abundance: -
v_gene: TRBV19
d_gene: -
j_gene: TRBJ2-5
CDR3aa: CASSRLEWETQYF
CDR3nt: TGTGCCAGTAGTAGACTGGAGTGGGAGACCCAGTACTTC

abundance: -
v_gene: TRBV7-2
d_gene: TRBD1
j_gene: TRBJ1-2
CDR3aa: CASSLTQLGQGGYGTF
CDR3nt: TGTGCCAGCAGCTTAACTCAACTAGGACAGGGTGGTTACGGCACCTTC

abundance: -
v_gene: TRBV27
d_gene: -
j_gene: TRBJ1-6
CDR3aa: CASRSGTDSPLHF
CDR3nt: TGTGCCAGCAGGTCAGGGACGGATTCACCCCTCCACTTT